The 24 T cell receptor beta chains reported below all come from one sample, sequenced in a study of human T cells and chemical hapten exposure (dated by TCRdb to the early 2020s). The library was made by RACE. These reads were obtained on a NextSeq 500. TCRdb ran its own pipeline on the public reads, namely fastp trimming at Q25 and MiXCR clone calling, and kept in-frame beta chains. One record per CDR3 amino acid sequence lists the most common genes and DNA. The sample table lists some 200,000 distinct CDR3 sequences, roughly 30% of them with a count of one. Just under 3% of the sample goes to the ten largest clones. What the time point label conveys for this sample: pre-sensitization, week 0. What this sample's treatment or condition label stands for: therapeutic diphenylcyclopropenone sensitization with weekly scalp DPC. Material: whole blood, obtained in connection with sensitization to the hapten diphenylcyclopropenone (DPC). The receptor source for this set is a woman aged 30 to 39 with alopecia areata. Some clones in this sample may be carry-over from other donors' samples.

This clonotype was counted a few times. This chain uses TRBV6-5 with TRBJ1-2, with TRBD1 matching over 7 bases. Trimming cost V 6 bases and J 4 bases; bases outside gene matches: 8. The CDR3 has 14 amino acids. Germline V gene data show CDR1 as MNHEY and CDR2 as SVGAGI. The CDR3, as DNA: TGTGCCAGCAGGGGAACAGGGGAGGCCTATGGCTACACCTTC. It encodes CASRGTGEAYGYTF.

The rearrangement links TRBV30 to TRBJ2-2; unclear D gene. The CDR3 totals 13 residues. V gave up 1 base and J gave up 6 bases, with 9 bases separating them. Germline loops: CDR1 GTSNPN, CDR2 SVGIG (reference sequence). CDR3 loop: CAWSGVLAGELFF. CDR3 DNA: TGTGCCTGGAGTGGGGTCCTGGCCGGGGAGCTGTTTTTT.

This clonotype was observed a few times. This sequence joins TRBV29-1 and TRBJ2-3, with no clear D. Germline CDR1 and CDR2: SQVTM and ANQGSEA. This CDR3 comprises 13 residues. V lost 7 bases and J lost 1, with 12 bases in between. CDR3 in amino acids: CSGEAGGTDTQYF. As DNA, the CDR3 is TGCAGCGGCGAGGCCGGAGGCACAGATACGCAGTATTTT.

In its sample, this clonotype was seen a few times. The V gene is TRBV29-1, the J gene TRBJ2-7; D remains ambiguous. This CDR3 spans 13 amino acids. Germline CDR1 and CDR2: SQVTM and ANQGSEA. V lost 4 bases and J lost 0, with 10 bases in between. The CDR3 nucleotides are TGCAGCGTTGTACATCCTAGCTCCTACGAGCAGTACTTC. Translating gives CSVVHPSSYEQYF.

V is TRBV4-3 and J is TRBJ1-1; D is unclear. CDR3 length equals 15 residues. The germline V and J ends were trimmed by 0 bases and 8 bases, with 16 bases remaining between them. Germline CDR1 reads LGHNA; CDR2 reads YSLEER. CDR3 in amino acids: CASSQELVAGREAFF. CDR3 DNA sequence: TGCGCCAGCAGCCAAGAGTTAGTGGCCGGGCGGGAAGCTTTCTTT.

The rearrangement links TRBV7-2 to TRBJ2-3, with no clear D. Trimming stripped 1 base from V and 0 bases from J, with 5 bases between. Germline CDR1 reads SGHTA; CDR2 reads FQGNSA. CDR3 length: 14 amino acids. CDR3 amino acids: CASSLDLSTDTQYF. DNA for the CDR3: TGTGCCAGCAGCTTAGACCTCAGCACAGATACGCAGTATTTT.

The chain employs TRBV6-6 and TRBJ2-1; D uncertain. V was trimmed by 6 bases and J by 2 bases, leaving 14 bases between them. This CDR3 is built from 15 residues. From germline, CDR1 is MNHNY and CDR2 SVGAGI (reference sequence). CDR3 region: CASRLSLHTYNEQFF. The DNA of the CDR3 is TGTGCCAGCAGGCTCTCCTTGCACACCTACAATGAGCAGTTCTTC.

This clonotype was found a few times. The chain couples TRBV25-1 to TRBJ2-7; 15 positions agree with TRBD2. Germline V gene data show CDR1 as MGHDK and CDR2 as SYGVNS. Unmatched junction bases numbered 3, after V lost 2 bases and J lost 4 bases. The CDR3 contains 16 residues. The CDR3 region is CASSEGTSGRRYEQYF. Written as DNA, the CDR3 is TGTGCCAGCAGTGAAGGGACTAGCGGGAGGAGGTACGAGCAGTACTTC.

The rearrangement joins TRBV6-2 or TRBV6-3 to TRBJ1-4, with D hard to call. The V gene's germline CDR1 is MNHEY and CDR2 SVGEGT. The germline V and J ends were trimmed by 6 bases and 0 bases, with 8 bases remaining between them. This CDR3 has 14 residues. The CDR3 reads CASRRTATNEKLFF. The CDR3 nucleotides are TGTGCCAGCAGGCGGACGGCAACTAATGAAAAACTGTTTTTT.

The gene calls are TRBV28 and TRBJ1-5; D not resolved. Germline V CDR1 and CDR2: MDHEN, SYDVKM. The V and J ends lost 3 bases and 3 bases respectively, with 6 bases between them. The CDR3 totals 13 residues. The CDR3 protein is CASSFDNNQPQHF. For the CDR3, the DNA is TGTGCCAGCAGTTTCGACAACAATCAGCCCCAGCATTTT.

V and J are TRBV7-3 and TRBJ2-3, with 9 bases lining up with TRBD1. This CDR3 is 14 amino acids long. With 5 bases clipped from V and 7 bases from J, the junction kept 7 bases outside the gene matches. Germline V lookup: CDR1 SGHTA, CDR2 FQGTGA. The CDR3 nucleotides read TGTGCCAGCAGCAGCCCGGGACAGGGAAATACGCAGTATTTT. This codes for CASSSPGQGNTQYF.

This clonotype was seen more than once but under ten times. The rearrangement uses TRBV28 and TRBJ2-4; 11 bases align to TRBD2. The germline CDR1 and CDR2 sequences are MDHEN and SYDVKM. With 3 bases clipped from V and 0 bases from J, the junction kept 4 bases outside the gene matches. The CDR3 is 17 residues long. CDR3 residues: CASSLLAGGLAKNIQYF. Here the CDR3 DNA reads TGTGCCAGCAGTTTGCTAGCGGGGGGTTTAGCCAAAAACATTCAGTACTTC.

The gene calls are TRBV29-1 and TRBJ2-2, with 13 positions matching TRBD2. The germline V gene encodes CDR1 SQVTM and CDR2 ANQGSEA. The CDR3 runs to 18 residues. V dropped 3 bases and J dropped 4; count of bases not matched to a gene: 11. The CDR3 loop is CSVDPSGLAGRGTGELFF. CDR3 DNA sequence: TGCAGCGTTGACCCTTCGGGACTAGCGGGACGTGGCACCGGGGAGCTGTTTTTT.

V gene TRBV7-8 combines with J gene TRBJ2-6; perhaps TRBD2 as D (5 bases). The CDR3 is 16 residues long. Trimming shortened V by 2 bases and J by 0 bases, and 8 bases separated the two germline ends. Germline V gives CDR1 SGHVS, CDR2 FQNEAQ. Written as DNA, the CDR3 is TGTGCCAGCAGCTTAACGGGGTTCTCTGGGGCCAACGTCCTGACTTTC. Its protein product is CASSLTGFSGANVLTF.

The chain recombines TRBV4-2 with TRBJ1-5; TRBD1 aligns across 9 bases. From germline, CDR1 is LGHNA and CDR2 YNFKEQ. V gave up 0 bases and J gave up 5 bases; unmatched junction bases: 5. CDR3 size: 16 residues. CDR3 nucleotides: TGTGCCAGCAGCCAAGATTTCACAGGGGGCCATCAGCCCCAGCATTTT. Its translation: CASSQDFTGGHQPQHF.

This clonotype was counted a few times. V and J are TRBV29-1 and TRBJ2-3; D might be TRBD2 (6 bases). Germline V lookup: CDR1 SQVTM, CDR2 ANQGSEA. The CDR3 consists of 14 residues. V lost 3 bases, J lost 4 bases, and 14 bases lay in between. CDR3 nucleotides: TGCAGCGTTGATCCCAGGTCTAGCGCAGATACGCAGTATTTT. Residues: CSVDPRSSADTQYF.

The chain combines TRBV20-1 with TRBJ2-1; tentatively, D is TRBD2 (5 bases). Trimming stripped 0 bases from V and 10 bases from J, with 13 bases between. Germline V gene sequence: CDR1 DFQATT, CDR2 SNEGSKA (reference sequence). CDR3 size: 13 residues. The CDR3 sequence is CSAREGSLREQFF. As DNA, the CDR3 is TGCAGTGCTAGAGAAGGGAGTTTAAGGGAGCAGTTCTTC.

The chain links TRBV7-2 to TRBJ2-2, with 9 bases aligning to TRBD1. The trim removed 0 bases at V and 1 base at J, leaving 6 bases unmatched. The CDR3 loop spans 18 amino acids. Germline CDR1 reads SGHTA; CDR2 reads FQGNSA. In DNA, the CDR3 is TGTGCCAGCAGCTTAGCTTTCGGGGACAGGGTGAACACCGGGGAGCTGTTTTTT. It is translated as CASSLAFGDRVNTGELFF.

This chain links TRBV4-3 with TRBJ2-2; TRBD1 aligns across 9 bases. Germline CDR1 and CDR2: LGHNA and YSLEER. V gave up 6 bases and J gave up 8 bases; unmatched junction bases: 16. The CDR3 is 17 amino acids. The CDR3 is CASRTGTRDRAVGELFF. CDR3 nucleotide sequence: TGCGCCAGCAGAACCGGAACCCGGGACAGGGCGGTAGGGGAGCTGTTTTTT.

The chain couples TRBV7-6 to TRBJ2-1; 7 nucleotides agree with TRBD2. CDR1 is SGHVS and CDR2 is FNYEAQ in the germline V gene. The junction had 8 bases not matched to a gene; V was cut back by 0 bases and J by 6 bases. The CDR3 runs 16 residues. The CDR3 bases are TGTGCCAGCAGCTTAGCACCAACAACTAGCGCCAATGAGCAGTTCTTC. Its translation is CASSLAPTTSANEQFF.

The CDR3 loop reads CASSLTEIDRLLYGYTF. The CDR3 DNA follows: TGTGCCAGCAGTCTCACAGAAATCGACAGGCTACTCTATGGCTACACCTTC. The chain combines TRBV28 with TRBJ1-2; possibly TRBD1 for D (6 bases). V was pared by 5 bases and J by 4 bases, with 23 bases between. Germline V gene data show CDR1 as MDHEN and CDR2 as SYDVKM. The CDR3 covers 17 residues.

This clonotype was seen more than once but under ten times. The chain carries TRBV20-1 and TRBJ2-7, with 10 bases aligning to TRBD1. J was trimmed by 4 bases and V by 3 bases; bases with no gene match: 6. Per the germline V gene, CDR1 is DFQATT and CDR2 is SNEGSKA (reference sequence). This CDR3 has 14 residues. CDR3 nucleotides: TGCAGTGCTAGCTCCGGGACAGGGGTTTACGAGCAGTACTTC. Translating it yields CSASSGTGVYEQYF.

V and J are TRBV29-1 and TRBJ1-5; a possible D gene is TRBD1 (5 bases). The CDR3 extends over 13 amino acids. The ends were cut back, 7 bases at V and 4 bases at J, with 14 bases in the middle. Germline V CDR1 and CDR2: SQVTM, ANQGSEA. This CDR3 reads CSAGGAGNQPQHF. In nucleotides, the CDR3 is TGCAGCGCTGGAGGGGCAGGAAATCAGCCCCAGCATTTT.

This clonotype occurred a few times. The chain links TRBV7-9 to TRBJ2-7; no clear D. The CDR3 loop spans 13 amino acids. The V end lost 3 bases, the J end lost 1 base, and 7 bases lay between the germline ends. The germline V gene has CDR1 SEHNR and CDR2 FQNEAQ (reference sequence). The DNA of the CDR3 is TGTGCCAGCAGCTTCCGTTTTTCCTACGAGCAGTACTTC. Translated, it gives CASSFRFSYEQYF.